This T cell receptor beta chain was sequenced during a study of blood T cells in healthy people across ages. Study as a whole: With template switching, about one barcoded beta molecule was captured per two T cells. General study findings and limits: While age rose, TCR beta diversity per million T cells dropped in a roughly linear way.

The authors extracted at least 5 micrograms of total RNA per sample. It was with a sample-barcoded 5' primer and a J-beta primer mix that a second PCR of about 7 to 12 cycles was run. One entry per CDR3 protein results from TCRdb running MiXCR on the 5' RACE reads. This sample carries roughly 1,500,000 distinct CDR3 sequences, almost 35% of them seen once, and the ten largest clones take about 10%. Unmatched junction bases numbered 7, after V lost 0 bases and J lost 5 bases. CDR1 is SGDLS and CDR2 is YYNGEE in the germline V gene. The CDR3 spans 15 residues. This clonotype has more than one count but fewer than ten. Its matching antigen is unknown.

V usage is TRBV9 and J usage is TRBJ2-5, with 7 bases that match TRBD2. This receptor was identified in a young woman in good health. The sequenced material came from blood. This chain's CDR3 is CASSVGLAVRETQYF. The CDR3, as DNA: TGTGCCAGCAGCGTAGGACTAGCTGTCAGGGAGACCCAGTACTTC.